This T cell receptor beta chain was found in a study of shared clonotypes between healthy human individuals. Study-level findings and limits: A small donor pool kept down the genetic and exposure-history diversity that was represented. Sampling involved blood alone; tissue repertoires likely differ.

Germline V CDR1 and CDR2: SGHNT, YYREEE (reference sequence). V lost 3 bases and J 7 bases, leaving 16 bases between the germline ends. CDR3 length: 15 amino acids. The authors loaded roughly 200 ng DNA, roughly 33,000 T cell genomes, into sorted-subset replicate PCRs. The repertoire was sequenced with immunoSEQ multiplex PCR; TCRdb's copy has only in-frame clones and lacks some. The sample lists 2 million or so clones; about 95% were seen once. About this clone itself: Its antigen is still unknown.

Naive CD8 cells comprised CD45RO-negative, CCR7-positively selected cells, excluding terminally differentiated effector memory CD45RA+ cells. This TCR came from a man aged 18 to 30 in good health. The specimen was naive CD8+ T cells sorted from blood. This chain joins TRBV5-4 and TRBJ2-2; D perhaps matches TRBD2 (6 bases). The CDR3 reads CASSSAGQNLGELFF. CDR3 sequence (DNA): TGTGCCAGCAGCTCAGCGGGCCAAAACCTCGGGGAGCTGTTTTTT.